This TCR beta chain originates from a study of T cell responses to AZD1222 COVID-19 vaccine. The study's findings and limits: Clonal diversity may have been underestimated, and the donors were mostly white British, with more females than males. Nearly half of spike-specific TCRs reportedly target variant regions that are unmutated in the B.1.351 and B.1.1.7 variants. Baseline seropositivity characterized only a handful of AZD1222 recipients.

This clone has only one observation. Its antigen is unidentified. Data came from immunoSEQ multiplex PCR; TCRdb stores just in-frame clones and leaves some out. The sample comprises just over 90,000 clones, over 75% of which are singletons, and 2.5% rests with the top ten. The sequence came from an adult who received the AZD1222 COVID-19 vaccine. This specimen consisted of peripheral blood, obtained 28 days after the second AZD1222 dose.

The CDR3 is CASIGQAYEQYF. CDR3 nucleotide sequence: TGTGCCAGCATCGGACAGGCCTACGAGCAGTACTTC. The chain couples TRBV25-1 to TRBJ2-7; 7 bases fit TRBD1. Germline V lookup: CDR1 MGHDK, CDR2 SYGVNS. The CDR3 sequence is 12 residues long. J lost 2 bases, V lost 7 bases, and 2 bases had no gene match.